The 7 T cell receptor beta chains presented below share a single source sample, sequenced in a study of cytomegalovirus exposure and HLA in healthy donors (dated by TCRdb to 2017 to 2019). The library came from the immunoSEQ multiplex PCR assay. For the multiplex PCR, a mixture combining 60 forward primers for TCR Vbeta segments and 13 reverse primers for TCR Jbeta segments was used. The clones in this table, taken by TCRdb from immuneACCESS, are in-frame only. Not every clone is retained; where verified, under half of the shortfall comes from an unresolved V gene, and the cause of the rest is unknown. The table for this sample lists about 110,000 clones; approximately 73% of them were counted only once. The ten largest clones take up around 7.7% of the sample. The sample was PBMCs. These receptors all stem from a man aged 40-55 years in good health and CMV-seronegative.

This chain joins TRBV4-2 and TRBJ2-5, with TRBD1 identical over 9 bases. Germline V lookup: CDR1 LGHNA, CDR2 YNFKEQ. CDR3 length equals 17 residues. The V and J ends lost 0 bases and 5 bases, in that order; junction bases with no gene match: 10. The CDR3 here is CASSQEPGTGRAETQYF. The CDR3 nucleotides read TGTGCCAGCAGCCAAGAGCCAGGGACAGGGAGAGCGGAGACCCAGTACTTC.

The V call is TRBV6-5, the J call TRBJ1-5, with D tentatively TRBD1 (6 bases). The germline V gene has CDR1 MNHEY and CDR2 SVGAGI. This CDR3 is built from 15 residues. V gave up 6 bases and J gave up 2 bases, with 14 bases separating them. This chain's CDR3 is CASSPRGAGNQPQHF. DNA of the CDR3: TGTGCCAGCAGCCCCCGGGGGGCAGGCAATCAGCCCCAGCATTTT.

This chain uses TRBV5-5 with TRBJ2-5, with D perhaps matching TRBD2 (6 bases). V was trimmed by 0 bases and J by 3 bases, leaving 18 bases between them. Germline V gene lookup returns CDR1 SGHKS and CDR2 YYEKEE (reference sequence). This CDR3 has 17 residues. The CDR3 sequence is CASSLGGDGWGKETQYF. Written as DNA, the CDR3 is TGTGCCAGCAGCTTGGGGGGGGACGGGTGGGGAAAAGAGACCCAGTACTTC.

The gene calls are TRBV9 and TRBJ2-7; 8 bases fit TRBD1. Germline CDR1 SGDLS, CDR2 YYNGEE. The V and J ends lost 4 bases and 2 bases, in that order; junction bases with no gene match: 8. The CDR3 length is 15 residues. The CDR3 is CASSPRQGLPYEQYF. For the CDR3, the DNA is TGTGCCAGCAGCCCCAGACAGGGGCTCCCCTACGAGCAGTACTTC. Full variable domain (rest looked up from reference TRBV9 and TRBJ2-7): DSGVTQTPKHLITATGQRVTLRCSPRSGDLSVYWYQQSLDQGLQFLIQYYNGEERAKGNILERFSAQQFPDLHSELNLSSLELGDSALYFCASSPRQGLPYEQYFGPGTRLTVT.

V is TRBV19 and J is TRBJ1-1; a possible D gene is TRBD1 (5 bases). V was clipped by 7 bases and J by 5 bases, with 17 bases between them. This CDR3 spans 14 amino acids. The V gene's germline CDR1 is LNHDA and CDR2 SQIVND (reference sequence). Here the CDR3 reads CASTLRGTLTEAFF. The CDR3 bases are TGTGCCAGTACTCTCCGGGGGACCTTGACTGAAGCTTTCTTT.

This chain uses TRBV19 with TRBJ2-2; D gene unclear. Trimming stripped 2 bases from V and 5 bases from J, with 12 bases between. The germline V gene encodes CDR1 LNHDA and CDR2 SQIVND (reference sequence). The length of the CDR3 is 15 residues. The CDR3 DNA reads as TGTGCCAGTAGTATAAACTCGGTTCGGACCGGGGAGCTGTTTTTT. It encodes CASSINSVRTGELFF.

This clone was observed a handful of times. The V call is TRBV5-4, the J call TRBJ2-5; TRBD1 matches at 8 bases. The CDR3 totals 15 residues. CDR1 and CDR2 from the germline V gene are SGHNT and YYREEE (reference sequence). V lost 4 bases and J lost 5; bases outside the gene matches: 10. The CDR3 sequence is CASSRRQGSGETQYF. CDR3 sequence (DNA): TGTGCCAGCAGCCGACGACAGGGGAGTGGGGAGACCCAGTACTTC.